This TCR beta chain was profiled in a study of blood T cell repertoires in COVID-19. The overall study: The United States, Italy and Spain provided the acute and convalescent COVID-19 samples. Sample material is recorded as cDNA or gDNA derived from T cells, B-cell-depleted T cells, or PBMCs.

The repertoire was sequenced with immunoSEQ multiplex PCR; TCRdb's copy has only in-frame clones and lacks some. The sample contains a few hundred thousand clones, approximately 80% of which appear only once. The CDR3 loop spans 14 amino acids. In germline, CDR1 is SNHLY, CDR2 FYNNEI. The V segment lost 8 bases and the J segment 15 bases; nucleotides outside the gene matches: 17. This clone was found once. Recruits, aged roughly 18 to 90 years, lived in 24 US areas. Participants were placed into cohorts based on the clinical history they reported. The chain uses TRBV2 and TRBJ2-1; TRBD2 matches at 9 bases. This TCR derives from a man aged 40-55 years who had been exposed to COVID-19. Sequenced: PBMCs or T cells enriched from blood (not recorded which). CDR3 protein: CASHNSGRGKPPFF. The CDR3 nucleotides read TGTGCCAGCCATAATAGCGGGAGAGGGAAACCGCCGTTCTTC.